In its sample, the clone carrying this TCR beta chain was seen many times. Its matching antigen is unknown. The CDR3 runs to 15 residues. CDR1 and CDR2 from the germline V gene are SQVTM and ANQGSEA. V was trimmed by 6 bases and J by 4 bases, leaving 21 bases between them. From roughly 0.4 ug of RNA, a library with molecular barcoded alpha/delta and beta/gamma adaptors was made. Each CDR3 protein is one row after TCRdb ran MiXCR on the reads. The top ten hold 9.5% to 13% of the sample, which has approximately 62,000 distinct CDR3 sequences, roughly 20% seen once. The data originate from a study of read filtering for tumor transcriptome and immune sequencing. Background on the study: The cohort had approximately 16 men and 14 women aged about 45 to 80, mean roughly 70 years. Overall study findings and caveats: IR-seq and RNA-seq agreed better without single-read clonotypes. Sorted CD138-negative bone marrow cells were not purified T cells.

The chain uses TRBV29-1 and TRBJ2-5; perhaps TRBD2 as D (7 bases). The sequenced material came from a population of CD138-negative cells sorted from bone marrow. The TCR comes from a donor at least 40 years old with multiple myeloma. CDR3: CSVGGLGSQGETQYF. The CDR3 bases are TGCAGCGTGGGGGGGCTTGGCAGTCAAGGAGAGACCCAGTACTTC. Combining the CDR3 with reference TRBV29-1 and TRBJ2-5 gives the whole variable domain SAVISQKPSRDICQRGTSLTIQCQVDSQVTMMFWYRQQPGQSLTLIATANQGSEATYESGFVIDKFPISRPNLTFSTLTVSNMSPEDSSIYLCSVGGLGSQGETQYFGPGTRLLVL.